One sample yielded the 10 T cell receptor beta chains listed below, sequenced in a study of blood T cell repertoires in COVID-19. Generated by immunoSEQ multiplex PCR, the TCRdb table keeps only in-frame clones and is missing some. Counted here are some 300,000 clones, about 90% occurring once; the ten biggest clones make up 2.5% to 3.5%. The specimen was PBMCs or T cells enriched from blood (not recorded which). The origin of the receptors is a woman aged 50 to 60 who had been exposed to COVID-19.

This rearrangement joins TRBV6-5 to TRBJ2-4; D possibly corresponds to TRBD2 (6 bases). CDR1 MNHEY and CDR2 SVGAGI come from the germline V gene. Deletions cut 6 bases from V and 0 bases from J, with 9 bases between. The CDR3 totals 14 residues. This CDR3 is CASSPGLAKNIQYF. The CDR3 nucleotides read TGTGCCAGCAGCCCGGGACTAGCCAAAAACATTCAGTACTTC.

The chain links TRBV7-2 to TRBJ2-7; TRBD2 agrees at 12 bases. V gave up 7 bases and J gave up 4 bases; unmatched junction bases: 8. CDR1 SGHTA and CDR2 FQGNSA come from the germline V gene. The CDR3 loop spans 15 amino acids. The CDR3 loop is CASTLTSGGSYEQYF. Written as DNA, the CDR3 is TGTGCCAGCACCCTCACTAGCGGGGGGAGTTACGAGCAGTACTTC.

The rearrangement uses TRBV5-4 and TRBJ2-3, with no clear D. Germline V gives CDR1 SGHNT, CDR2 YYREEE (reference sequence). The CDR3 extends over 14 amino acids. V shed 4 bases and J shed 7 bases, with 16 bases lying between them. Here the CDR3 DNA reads TGTGCCAGCAGCCTGCCGGGTTGGCCAAATACGCAGTATTTT. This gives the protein CASSLPGWPNTQYF.

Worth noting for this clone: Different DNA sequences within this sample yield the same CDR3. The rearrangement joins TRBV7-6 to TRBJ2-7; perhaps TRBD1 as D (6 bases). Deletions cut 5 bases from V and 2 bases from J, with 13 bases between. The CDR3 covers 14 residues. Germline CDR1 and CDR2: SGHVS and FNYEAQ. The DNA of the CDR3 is TGTGCCAGCAGCCCTGGGGGCAGTACCTACGAGCAGTACTTC. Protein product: CASSPGGSTYEQYF.

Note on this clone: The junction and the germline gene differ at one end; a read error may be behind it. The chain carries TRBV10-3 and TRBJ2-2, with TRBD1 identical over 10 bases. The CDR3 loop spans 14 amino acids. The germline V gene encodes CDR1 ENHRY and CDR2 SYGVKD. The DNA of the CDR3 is TGTGCCTCTAGACAGGGGGCGAATACCGGGGAGCTGTTTTTT. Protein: CASRQGANTGELFF.

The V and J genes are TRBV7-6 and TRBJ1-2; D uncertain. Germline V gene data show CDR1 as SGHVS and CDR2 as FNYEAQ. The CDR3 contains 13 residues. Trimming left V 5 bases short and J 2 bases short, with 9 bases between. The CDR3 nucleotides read TGTGCCAGCAGCCATGACAACAACTATGGCTACACCTTC. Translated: CASSHDNNYGYTF. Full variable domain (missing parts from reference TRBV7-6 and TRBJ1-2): GAGVSQSPRYKVTKRGQDVALRCDPISGHVSLYWYRQALGQGPEFLTYFNYEAQQDKSGLPNDRFSAERPEGSISTLTIQRTEQRDSAMYRCASSHDNNYGYTFGSGTRLTVV.

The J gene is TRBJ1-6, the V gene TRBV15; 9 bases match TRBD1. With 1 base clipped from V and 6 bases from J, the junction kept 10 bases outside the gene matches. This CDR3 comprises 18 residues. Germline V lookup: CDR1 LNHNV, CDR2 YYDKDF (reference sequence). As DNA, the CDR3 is TGTGCCACCAGCAGAGTAACGTCACAGGGGGCCGGTAATTCACCCCTCCACTTT. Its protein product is CATSRVTSQGAGNSPLHF.

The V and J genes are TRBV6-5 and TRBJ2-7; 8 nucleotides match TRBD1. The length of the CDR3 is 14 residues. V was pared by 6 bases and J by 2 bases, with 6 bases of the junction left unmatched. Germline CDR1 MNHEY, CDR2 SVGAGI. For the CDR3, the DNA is TGTGCCAGCAGGTTCACAGGGGGTCCCTACGAGCAGTACTTC. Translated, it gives CASRFTGGPYEQYF.

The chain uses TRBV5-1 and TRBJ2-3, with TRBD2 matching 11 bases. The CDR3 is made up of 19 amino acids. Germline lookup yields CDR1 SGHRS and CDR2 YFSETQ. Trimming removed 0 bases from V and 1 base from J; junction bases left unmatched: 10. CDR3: CASSLGSGGAPVGTDTQYF. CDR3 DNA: TGCGCCAGCAGCTTGGGTAGCGGGGGGGCCCCAGTCGGCACAGATACGCAGTATTTT. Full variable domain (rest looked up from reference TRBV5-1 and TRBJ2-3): KAGVTQTPRYLIKTRGQQVTLSCSPISGHRSVSWYQQTPGQGLQFLFEYFSETQRNKGNFPGRFSGRQFSNSRSEMNVSTLELGDSALYLCASSLGSGGAPVGTDTQYFGPGTRLTVL.

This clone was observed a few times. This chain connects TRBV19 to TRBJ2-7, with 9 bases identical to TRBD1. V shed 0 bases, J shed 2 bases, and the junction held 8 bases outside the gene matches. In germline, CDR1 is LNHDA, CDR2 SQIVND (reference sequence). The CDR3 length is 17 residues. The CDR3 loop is CASSIDPGQGITYEQYF. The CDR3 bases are TGTGCCAGTAGTATAGACCCGGGACAGGGTATCACCTACGAGCAGTACTTC.